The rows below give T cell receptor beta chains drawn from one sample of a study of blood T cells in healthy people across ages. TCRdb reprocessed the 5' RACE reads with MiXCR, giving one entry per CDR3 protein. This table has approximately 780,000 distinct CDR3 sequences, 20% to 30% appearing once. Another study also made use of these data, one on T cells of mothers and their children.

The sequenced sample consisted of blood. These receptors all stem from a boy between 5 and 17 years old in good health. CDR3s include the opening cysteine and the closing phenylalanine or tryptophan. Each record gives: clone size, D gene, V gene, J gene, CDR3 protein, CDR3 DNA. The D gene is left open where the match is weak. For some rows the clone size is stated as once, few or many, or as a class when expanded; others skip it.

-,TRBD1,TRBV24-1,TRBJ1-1,CATSDAQGETEAFF,TGTGCCACCAGTGATGCACAGGGGGAAACCGAAGCTTTCTTT
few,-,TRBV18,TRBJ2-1,CASSPARDEQFF,TGTGCCAGCTCACCTGCGAGGGATGAGCAGTTCTTC
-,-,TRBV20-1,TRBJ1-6,CSAREGRNSPLHF,TGCAGTGCTAGAGAGGGGAGGAATTCACCCCTCCACTTT
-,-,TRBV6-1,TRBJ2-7,CASSETRRAYEQYF,TGTGCCAGCAGTGAAACTCGCCGGGCCTACGAGCAGTACTTC
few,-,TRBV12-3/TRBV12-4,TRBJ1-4,CASRSGLFNEKLFF,TGTGCCAGCAGGTCGGGGCTCTTTAATGAAAAACTGTTTTTT
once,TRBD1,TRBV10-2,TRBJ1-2,CASSLNRGDYGYAF,TGCGCCAGCAGCCTTAACAGGGGGGACTATGGCTACGCCTTC
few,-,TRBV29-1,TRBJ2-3,CSVGYRVADTQYF,TGCAGCGTGGGGTACAGGGTCGCAGATACGCAGTATTTT
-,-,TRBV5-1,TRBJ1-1,CASSEMTNTEAFF,TGCGCCAGCAGTGAAATGACAAACACTGAAGCTTTCTTT
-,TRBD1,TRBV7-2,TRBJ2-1,CASSYPGQGHEQFF,TGTGCCAGCAGCTATCCGGGACAGGGCCATGAGCAGTTCTTC
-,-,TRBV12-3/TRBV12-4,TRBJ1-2,CASSFIWYGYTF,TGTGCCAGCAGTTTTATCTGGTATGGCTACACCTTC
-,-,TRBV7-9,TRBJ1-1,CASSPLKTEAFF,TGTGCCAGCAGCCCCCTGAAGACTGAAGCTTTCTTT
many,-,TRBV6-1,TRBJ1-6,CAIREPVNSPLHF,TGTGCCATCCGGGAGCCCGTAAATTCACCCCTCCACTTT
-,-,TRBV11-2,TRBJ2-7,CASSDGSSGSSYEQYF,TGTGCCAGCAGCGATGGGAGCAGCGGTTCCTCCTACGAGCAGTACTTC
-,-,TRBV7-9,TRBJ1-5,CASSPKTVNQPQHF,TGTGCCAGCAGCCCAAAAACAGTGAACCAGCCCCAGCATTTT
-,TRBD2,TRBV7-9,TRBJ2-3,CASSLGTSGSRGTQYF,TGTGCCAGCAGCCTCGGGACTAGCGGGTCACGGGGTACGCAGTATTTT
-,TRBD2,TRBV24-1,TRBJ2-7,CATSDPLAGDYEQYF,TGTGCCACCAGTGACCCACTAGCGGGGGACTACGAGCAGTACTTC
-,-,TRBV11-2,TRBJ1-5,CASSFRGNSNQPQHF,TGTGCCAGCAGCTTTCGGGGAAATAGCAATCAGCCCCAGCATTTT
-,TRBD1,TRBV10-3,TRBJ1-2,CAISEWDRGNGYTF,TGTGCCATCAGTGAGTGGGACAGGGGGAATGGCTACACCTTC
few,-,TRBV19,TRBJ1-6,CASTTTTGSNSPLHF,TGTGCCAGTACCACCACTACAGGGAGTAATTCACCCCTCCACTTT
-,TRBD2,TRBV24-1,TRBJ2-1,CATSDSNSGNIYNEQFF,TGTGCCACCAGTGATTCCAATAGCGGGAACATCTACAATGAGCAGTTCTTC
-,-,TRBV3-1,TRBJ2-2,CASSQEKAQSTGELFF,TGTGCCAGCAGCCAAGAAAAGGCACAGAGCACCGGGGAGCTGTTTTTT
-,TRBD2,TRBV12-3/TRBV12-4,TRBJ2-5,CASTFRDYYQETQYF,TGTGCCAGCACCTTCCGGGACTACTACCAAGAGACCCAGTACTTC
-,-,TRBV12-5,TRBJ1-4,CASGFSGVEEKLFF,TGTGCTAGTGGCTTCTCAGGGGTAGAGGAAAAACTGTTTTTT
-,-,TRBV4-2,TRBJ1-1,CASSPRDNSEAFF,TGTGCCAGCAGCCCCCGGGACAACTCTGAAGCTTTCTTT
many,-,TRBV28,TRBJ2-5,CASSPGREDVQETQYF,TGTGCCAGCAGTCCGGGAAGAGAGGACGTCCAAGAGACCCAGTACTTC
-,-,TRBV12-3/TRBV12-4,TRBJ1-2,CASSLELSYGYTF,TGTGCCAGCAGCCTCGAGTTGTCCTATGGCTACACCTTC
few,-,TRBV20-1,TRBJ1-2,CSARRGRTHCGYTF,TGCAGTGCTAGGAGGGGCCGGACCCACTGTGGCTACACCTTC
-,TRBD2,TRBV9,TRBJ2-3,CASSGGTSGGARTDTQYF,TGTGCCAGCAGCGGCGGGACTAGCGGGGGGGCGCGCACAGATACGCAGTATTTT
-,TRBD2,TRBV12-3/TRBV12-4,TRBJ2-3,CASSPTSGGDTQYF,TGTGCCAGCAGCCCCACTAGCGGGGGAGATACGCAGTATTTT
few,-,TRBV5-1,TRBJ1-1,CASSLTVAHARPEAFF,TGCGCCAGCAGCTTGACCGTCGCACATGCAAGACCTGAAGCTTTCTTT
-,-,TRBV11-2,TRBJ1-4,CASSLVGTTGEKLFF,TGTGCCAGCAGCTTAGTGGGGACCACGGGTGAAAAACTGTTTTTT
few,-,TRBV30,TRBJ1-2,CAWSAGGYGYTF,TGTGCCTGGAGTGCGGGTGGATATGGCTACACCTTC
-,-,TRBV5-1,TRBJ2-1,CASSTGVSSYNEQFF,TGCGCCAGCAGCACCGGGGTGAGCTCCTACAATGAGCAGTTCTTC
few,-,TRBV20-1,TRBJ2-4,CSARGGQGRGAKNIQYF,TGCAGTGCTAGAGGGGGTCAGGGGCGGGGGGCCAAAAACATTCAGTACTTC
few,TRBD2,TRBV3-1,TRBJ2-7,CASSQGLAAAYEQYF,TGTGCCAGCAGCCAGGGACTAGCGGCTGCCTACGAGCAGTACTTC
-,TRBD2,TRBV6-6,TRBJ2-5,CVSSHPGLAGEETQYF,TGTGTCAGCAGTCACCCGGGACTAGCGGGGGAGGAGACCCAGTACTTC
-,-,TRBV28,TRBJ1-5,CAIGVNNQPQHF,TGTGCTATAGGGGTGAACAATCAGCCCCAGCATTTT
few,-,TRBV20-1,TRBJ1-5,CSARFQGSEVNQPQHF,TGCAGTGCTAGATTTCAGGGATCGGAGGTCAATCAGCCCCAGCATTTT
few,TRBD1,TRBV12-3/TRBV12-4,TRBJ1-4,CASSPRQGTNEKLFF,TGTGCCAGCAGTCCTCGACAGGGAACTAATGAAAAACTGTTTTTT
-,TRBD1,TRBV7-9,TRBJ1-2,CASSFDYVTGISPNYGYTF,TGTGCCAGCAGCTTCGATTACGTGACAGGGATCTCTCCTAACTATGGCTATACCTTC
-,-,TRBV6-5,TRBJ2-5,CASTTNGETQYF,TGTGCCAGCACCACAAACGGGGAGACCCAGTACTTC